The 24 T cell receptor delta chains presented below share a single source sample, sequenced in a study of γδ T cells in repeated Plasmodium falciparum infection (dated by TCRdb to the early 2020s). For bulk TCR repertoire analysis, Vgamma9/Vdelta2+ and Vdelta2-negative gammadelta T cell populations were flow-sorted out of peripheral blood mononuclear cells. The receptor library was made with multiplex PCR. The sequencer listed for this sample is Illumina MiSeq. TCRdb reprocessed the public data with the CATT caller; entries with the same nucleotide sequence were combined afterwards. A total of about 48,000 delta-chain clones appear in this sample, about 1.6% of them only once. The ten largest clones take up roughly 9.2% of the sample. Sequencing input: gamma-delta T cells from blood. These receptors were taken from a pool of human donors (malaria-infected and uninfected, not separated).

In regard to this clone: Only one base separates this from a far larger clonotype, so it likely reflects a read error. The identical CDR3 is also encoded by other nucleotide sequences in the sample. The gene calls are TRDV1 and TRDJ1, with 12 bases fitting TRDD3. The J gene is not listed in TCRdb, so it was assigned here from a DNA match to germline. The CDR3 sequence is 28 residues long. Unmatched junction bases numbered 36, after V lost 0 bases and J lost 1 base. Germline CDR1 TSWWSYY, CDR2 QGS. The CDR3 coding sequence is TGTGCTCTTGGGGAACTGGTCTCAAATGGCCTCGCCTCGAACACTGGGGGATACCCCCTTTGGACCACCGATAAACTCATCTTT. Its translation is CALGELVSNGLASNTGGYPLWTTDKLIF.

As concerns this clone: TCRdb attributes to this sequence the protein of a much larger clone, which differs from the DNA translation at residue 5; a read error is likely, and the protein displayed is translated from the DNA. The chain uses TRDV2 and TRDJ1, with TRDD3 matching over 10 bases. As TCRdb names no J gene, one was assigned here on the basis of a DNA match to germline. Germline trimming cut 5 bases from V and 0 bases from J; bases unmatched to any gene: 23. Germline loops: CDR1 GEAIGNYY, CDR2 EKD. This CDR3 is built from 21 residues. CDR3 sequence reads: CACVGLPEHKGDTGYTDKLIF. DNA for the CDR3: TGTGCCTGTGTGGGGTTACCGGAACACAAGGGGGATACGGGGTACACCGATAAACTCATCTTT.

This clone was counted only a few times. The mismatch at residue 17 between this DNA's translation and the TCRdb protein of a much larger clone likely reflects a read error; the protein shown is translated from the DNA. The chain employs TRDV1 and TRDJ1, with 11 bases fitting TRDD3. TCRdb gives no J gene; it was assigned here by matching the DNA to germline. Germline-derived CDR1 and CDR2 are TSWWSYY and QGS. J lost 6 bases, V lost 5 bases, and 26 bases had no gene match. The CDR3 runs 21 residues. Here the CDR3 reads CALGREPQYWGIEERTNKLIF. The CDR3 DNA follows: TGTGCTCTTGGGCGCGAGCCTCAGTACTGGGGGATAGAAGAGAGGACCAATAAACTCATCTTT.

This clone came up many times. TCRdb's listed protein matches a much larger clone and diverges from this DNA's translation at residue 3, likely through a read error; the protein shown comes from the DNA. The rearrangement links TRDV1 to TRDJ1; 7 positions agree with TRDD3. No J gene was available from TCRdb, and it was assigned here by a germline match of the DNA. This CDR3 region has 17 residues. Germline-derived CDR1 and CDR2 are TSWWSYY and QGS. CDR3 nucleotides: TGTGCTCCTGGGGAACCGCCCTACGGGGGGATCCCAGATAAACTCATCTTT. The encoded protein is CAPGEPPYGGIPDKLIF.

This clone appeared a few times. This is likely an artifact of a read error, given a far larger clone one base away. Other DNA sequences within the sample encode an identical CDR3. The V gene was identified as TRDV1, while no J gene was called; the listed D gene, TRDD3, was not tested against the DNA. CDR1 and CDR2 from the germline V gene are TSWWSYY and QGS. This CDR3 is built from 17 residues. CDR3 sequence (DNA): TGCGCTCTTGGGGAACTCTCGTCATTCTGGGGGATACGACGCCTCATCTTT. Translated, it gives CALGELSSFWGIRRLIF.

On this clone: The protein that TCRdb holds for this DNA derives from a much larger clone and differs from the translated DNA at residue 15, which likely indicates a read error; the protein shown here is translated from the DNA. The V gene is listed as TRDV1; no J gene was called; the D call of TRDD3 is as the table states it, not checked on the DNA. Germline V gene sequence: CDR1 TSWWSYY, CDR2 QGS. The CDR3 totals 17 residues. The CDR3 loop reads CALGVGAGGFSTDKHIF. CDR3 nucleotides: TGTGCTCTTGGGGTCGGGGCTGGGGGATTCTCTACCGATAAACACATCTTT.

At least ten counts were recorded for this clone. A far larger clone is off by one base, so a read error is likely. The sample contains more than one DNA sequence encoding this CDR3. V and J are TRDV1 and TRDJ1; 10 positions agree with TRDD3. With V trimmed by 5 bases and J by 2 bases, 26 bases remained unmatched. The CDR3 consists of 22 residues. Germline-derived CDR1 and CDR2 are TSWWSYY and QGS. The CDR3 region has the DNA TGTGCTCTTGGGCTCCCATTAGGCCGTAGTACCGGGGGATACGGTACTACCGATAAACTCATCTTT. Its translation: CALGLPLGRSTGGYGTTDKLIF.

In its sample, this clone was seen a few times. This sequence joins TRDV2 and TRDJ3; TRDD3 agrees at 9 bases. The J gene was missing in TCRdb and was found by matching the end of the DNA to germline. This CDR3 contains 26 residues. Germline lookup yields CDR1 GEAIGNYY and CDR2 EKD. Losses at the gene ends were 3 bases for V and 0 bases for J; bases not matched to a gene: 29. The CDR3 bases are TGTGCCTGTGACCACATCTTGAGGACTGGGGGAAGAATCTTACCCCCCAGCTCCTGGGACACCCGACAGATGTTTTTC. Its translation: CACDHILRTGGRILPPSSWDTRQMFF.

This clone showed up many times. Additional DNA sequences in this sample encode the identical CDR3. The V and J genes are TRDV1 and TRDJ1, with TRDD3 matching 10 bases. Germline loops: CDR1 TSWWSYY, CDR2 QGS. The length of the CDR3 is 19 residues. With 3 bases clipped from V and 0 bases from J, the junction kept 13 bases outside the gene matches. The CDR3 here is CALGDIFLGGYRNTDKLIF. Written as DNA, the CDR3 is TGTGCTCTTGGGGATATCTTCCTTGGGGGATACCGTAACACCGATAAACTCATCTTT.

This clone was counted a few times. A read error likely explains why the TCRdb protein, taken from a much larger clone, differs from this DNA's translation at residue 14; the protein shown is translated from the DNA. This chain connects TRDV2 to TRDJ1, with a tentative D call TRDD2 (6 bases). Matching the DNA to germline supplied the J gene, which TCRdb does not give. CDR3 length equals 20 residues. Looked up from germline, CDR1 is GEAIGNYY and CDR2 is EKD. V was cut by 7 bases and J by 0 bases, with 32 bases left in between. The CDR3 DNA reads TGTGCCTGCAAGCTCTACACTCCTTCCCGGGGACTTATTCACACCGATAAACTCATCTTT. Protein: CACKLYTPSRGLIHTDKLIF.

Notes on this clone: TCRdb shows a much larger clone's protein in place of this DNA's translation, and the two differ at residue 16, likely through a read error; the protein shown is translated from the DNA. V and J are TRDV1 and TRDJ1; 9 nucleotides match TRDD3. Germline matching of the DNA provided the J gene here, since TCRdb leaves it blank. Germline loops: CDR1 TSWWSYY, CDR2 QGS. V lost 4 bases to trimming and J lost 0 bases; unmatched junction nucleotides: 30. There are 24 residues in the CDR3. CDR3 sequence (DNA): TGTGCTCTTGGGGCCCGAAACGTAATTCCTGAGCCGGGGGATACTGGTGGGTACACCGATAAACTCATCTTT. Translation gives CALGARNVIPEPGDTGGYTDKLIF.

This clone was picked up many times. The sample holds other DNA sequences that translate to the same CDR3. The CDR3 DNA reads TGTGCTATTGGGGAACTACGGCGATACTGGGGGATACGCTATCCTAACACCGATAAACTAATCTTT. It translates to CAIGELRRYWGIRYPNTDKLIF. With the J gene uncalled, the V gene is TRDV1; TRDD3 reflects the table's D call only, with no check against the DNA. This CDR3 has 22 amino acids. Germline assignment: CDR1 TSWWSYY and CDR2 QGS.

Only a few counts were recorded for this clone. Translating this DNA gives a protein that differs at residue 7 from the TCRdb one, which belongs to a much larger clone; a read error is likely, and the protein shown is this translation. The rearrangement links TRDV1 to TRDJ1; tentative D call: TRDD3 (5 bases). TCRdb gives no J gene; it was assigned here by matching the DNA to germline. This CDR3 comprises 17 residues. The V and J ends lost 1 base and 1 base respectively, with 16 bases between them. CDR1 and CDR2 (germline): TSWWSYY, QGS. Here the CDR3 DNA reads TGTGCTCTTGGGGAACCCCTCCTCTACACTGGCACCGATAAACTCATCTTT. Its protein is CALGEPLLYTGTDKLIF.

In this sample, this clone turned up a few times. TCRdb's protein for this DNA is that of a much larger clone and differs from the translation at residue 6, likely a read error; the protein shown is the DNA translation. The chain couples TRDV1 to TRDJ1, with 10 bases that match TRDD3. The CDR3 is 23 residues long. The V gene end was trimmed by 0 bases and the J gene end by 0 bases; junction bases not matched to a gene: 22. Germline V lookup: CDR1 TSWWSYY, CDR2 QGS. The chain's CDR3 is CALGELYPTGGWGIPPYTDKLIF. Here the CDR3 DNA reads TGTGCTCTTGGGGAACTGTATCCTACAGGAGGGTGGGGGATACCCCCCTACACCGATAAACTCATCTTT.

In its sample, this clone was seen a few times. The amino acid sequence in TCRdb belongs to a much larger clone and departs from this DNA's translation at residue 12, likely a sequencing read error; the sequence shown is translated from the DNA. The CDR3 DNA sequence: TGTGCCTGTGATCTACTGGGGGGGCCGGTGTCGGGACTCATCTTT. Amino acid sequence: CACDLLGGPVSGLIF. V usage is TRDV2 and J usage is TRDJ1; 8 nucleotides align to TRDD3. The J segment lost 10 bases and the V segment lost 4 bases, leaving 16 bases of the junction unmatched. Per germline, CDR1 GEAIGNYY and CDR2 EKD. This CDR3 has 15 amino acids.

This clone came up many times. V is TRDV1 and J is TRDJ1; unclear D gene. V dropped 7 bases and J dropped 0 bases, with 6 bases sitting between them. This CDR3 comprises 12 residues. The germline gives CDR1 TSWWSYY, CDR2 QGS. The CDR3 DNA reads TGTGCTCTTGACGTTTACACCGATAAACTCATCTTT. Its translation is CALDVYTDKLIF.

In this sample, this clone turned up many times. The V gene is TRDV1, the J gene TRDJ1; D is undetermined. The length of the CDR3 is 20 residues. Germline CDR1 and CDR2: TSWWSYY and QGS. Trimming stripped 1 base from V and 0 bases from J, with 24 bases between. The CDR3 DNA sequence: TGTGCTCTTGGGGAACGCGTTCCCAGTCTATTACGCGAAGACACCGATAAACTCATCTTT. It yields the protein CALGERVPSLLREDTDKLIF.

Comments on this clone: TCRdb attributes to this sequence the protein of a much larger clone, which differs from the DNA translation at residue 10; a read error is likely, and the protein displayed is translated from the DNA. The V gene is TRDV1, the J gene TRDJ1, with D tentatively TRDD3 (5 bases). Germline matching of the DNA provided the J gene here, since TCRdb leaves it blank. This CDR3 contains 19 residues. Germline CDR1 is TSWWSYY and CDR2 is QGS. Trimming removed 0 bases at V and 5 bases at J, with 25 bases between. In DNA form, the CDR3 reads TGTGCTCTTGGGGAACTAGGGGGTACAGGGTCTTACCCTTGGGATAAACTCATCTTT. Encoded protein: CALGELGGTGSYPWDKLIF.

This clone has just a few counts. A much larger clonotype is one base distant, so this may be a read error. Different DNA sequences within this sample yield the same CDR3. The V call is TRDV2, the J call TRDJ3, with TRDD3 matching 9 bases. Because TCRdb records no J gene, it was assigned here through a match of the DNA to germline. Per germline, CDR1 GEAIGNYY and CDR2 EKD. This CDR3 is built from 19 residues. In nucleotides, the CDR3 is TGTGCCTGTGACACCGCTGGGGGATCCAGCTCCTGGGACACCAGACAGATGTTTTTC. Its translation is CACDTAGGSSSWDTRQMFF.

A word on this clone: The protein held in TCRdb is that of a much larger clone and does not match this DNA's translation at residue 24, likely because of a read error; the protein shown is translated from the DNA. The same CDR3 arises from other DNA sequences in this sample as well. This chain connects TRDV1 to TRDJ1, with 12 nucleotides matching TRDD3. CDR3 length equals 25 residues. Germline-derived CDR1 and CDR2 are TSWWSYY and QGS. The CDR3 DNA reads TGTGCTCTTGGGGAACTGTTTCACACTCTACGATTTCCTGGGGGATACGCGGGGTACACTGATAAACTCACCTTT. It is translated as CALGELFHTLRFPGGYAGYTDKLTF.

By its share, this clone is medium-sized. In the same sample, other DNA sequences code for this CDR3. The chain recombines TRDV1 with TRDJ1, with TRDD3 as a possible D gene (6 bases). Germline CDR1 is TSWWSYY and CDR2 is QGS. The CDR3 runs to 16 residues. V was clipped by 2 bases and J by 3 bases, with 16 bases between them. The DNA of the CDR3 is TGTGCTCTTGGGGAAGGCCTGACTGGGTTCTCCGATAAACTCATCTTT. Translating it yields CALGEGLTGFSDKLIF.

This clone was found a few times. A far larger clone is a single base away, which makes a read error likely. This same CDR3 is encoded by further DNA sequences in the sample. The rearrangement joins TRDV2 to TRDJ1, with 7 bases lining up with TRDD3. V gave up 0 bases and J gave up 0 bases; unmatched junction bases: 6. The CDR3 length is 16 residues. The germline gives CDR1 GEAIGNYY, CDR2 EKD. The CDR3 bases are TGTGCCTGTGACACCTTGGTGGGGGACTACACCGATAAACTCATCTTT. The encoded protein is CACDTLVGDYTDKLIF.

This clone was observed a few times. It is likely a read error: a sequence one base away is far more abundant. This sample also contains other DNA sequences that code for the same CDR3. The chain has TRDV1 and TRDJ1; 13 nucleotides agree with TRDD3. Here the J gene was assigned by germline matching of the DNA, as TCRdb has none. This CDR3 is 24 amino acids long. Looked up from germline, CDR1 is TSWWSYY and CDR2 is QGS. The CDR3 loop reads CALGPSAFLGLYWGIRLPGRKLIF. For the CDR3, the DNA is TGCGCTCTTGGGCCCTCGGCCTTCCTAGGCCTATACTGGGGGATACGGTTGCCGGGCCGTAAACTCATCTTT.

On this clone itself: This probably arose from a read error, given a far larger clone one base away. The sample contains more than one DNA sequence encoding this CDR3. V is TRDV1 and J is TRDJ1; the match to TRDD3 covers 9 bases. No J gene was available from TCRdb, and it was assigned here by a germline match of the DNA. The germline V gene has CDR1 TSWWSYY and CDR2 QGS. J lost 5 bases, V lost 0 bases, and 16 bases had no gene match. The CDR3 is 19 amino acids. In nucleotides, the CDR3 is TGTGCTCTTGGGGAACTCGCCTGGGCTCTGGGGGATCCTCGGGATAAACTCATCTTT. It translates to CALGELAWALGDPRDKLIF.